A selection of T cell receptor beta chains follows, all from one sample in a study of T cell changes during pregnancy in multiple sclerosis. Some clones are missing from TCRdb's copy, which holds only in-frame ones; the method was immunoSEQ multiplex PCR. The sample yields about 60,000 clones, about nine tenths seen once. The sequenced sample was CD4+ T cells from peripheral blood mononuclear cells, obtained in the first trimester of pregnancy. These receptors came from a female donor with multiple sclerosis, enrolled in a pregnancy study. The CDR3 runs from the conserved cysteine through the conserved F or W. A D gene is named only where the DNA matches it firmly. Clone sizes are given selectively: once, few, many, or a class where the clone is expanded.

V	D	size	J	CDR3	DNA
TRBV6-1	.	.	TRBJ2-3	CASSGLVGGEDTQYF	TGTGCCAGCAGTGGTCTTGTAGGGGGTGAAGATACGCAGTATTTT
TRBV2	.	.	TRBJ2-7	CASSSTATGQYF	TGTGCCAGCAGTTCAACAGCTACTGGGCAGTACTTC
TRBV19	.	once	TRBJ2-2	CASSSLRETGELFF	TGTGCCAGTAGTTCGCTCCGGGAAACCGGGGAGCTGTTTTTT
TRBV5-6	.	.	TRBJ1-2	CASSLVSESYGYTF	TGTGCCAGCAGCTTGGTCAGCGAATCCTATGGCTACACCTTC
TRBV4-3	TRBD2	.	TRBJ2-5	CASSQDGRGEETQYF	TGCGCCAGCAGCCAAGATGGACGGGGGGAAGAGACCCAGTACTTC
TRBV5-6	.	.	TRBJ1-6	CASSLARGLSPLHF	TGTGCCAGCAGCTTGGCCCGAGGGCTTTCACCCCTCCACTTT
TRBV9	TRBD1	.	TRBJ2-7	CASSVGGTGGTYEQYF	TGTGCCAGCAGCGTAGGCGGGACAGGGGGTACCTACGAGCAGTACTTC
TRBV7-2	.	.	TRBJ1-3	CASSIDRGNTIYF	TGTGCCAGCAGCATCGACAGGGGAAACACCATATATTTT
TRBV11-2	.	.	TRBJ1-5	CASSEGGPQHF	TGTGCCAGCAGCGAAGGGGGGCCCCAGCATTTT
TRBV7-2	.	.	TRBJ1-3	CASSARQGSGNTIYF	TGTGCCAGCAGCGCCCGGCAGGGATCTGGAAACACCATATATTTT
TRBV11-1	.	.	TRBJ1-5	CASSRGTNQPQHF	TGTGCCAGCAGCCGGGGGACCAATCAGCCCCAGCATTTT
TRBV9	TRBD2	.	TRBJ2-1	CASRRTSGGPPPYNEQFF	TGTGCCAGCAGAAGGACTAGCGGGGGCCCGCCCCCCTACAATGAGCAGTTCTTC
TRBV7-2	TRBD1	.	TRBJ1-1	CASSPTGTITEAFF	TGTGCCAGCAGCCCGACAGGGACGATCACTGAAGCTTTCTTT
TRBV10-3	TRBD1	.	TRBJ2-3	CAISPGQGAFTDTQYF	TGTGCCATCAGCCCCGGACAGGGGGCGTTCACAGATACGCAGTATTTT
TRBV7-9	TRBD1	.	TRBJ1-4	CASSLDRASTNEKLFF	TGTGCCAGCAGCCTAGACAGGGCCTCAACTAATGAAAAACTGTTTTTT
TRBV7-2	.	.	TRBJ1-5	CASSGAGLPNQPQHF	TGTGCCAGCAGCGGGGCAGGGCTTCCTAATCAGCCCCAGCATTTT
TRBV7-7	TRBD1	.	TRBJ1-2	CASRPDRVGYGYTF	TGTGCTAGCAGACCTGACAGGGTCGGCTATGGCTACACCTTC
TRBV7-8	.	.	TRBJ1-1	CASSLAGREGFF	TGTGCCAGCAGCTTAGCCGGCAGGGAGGGTTTCTTT
TRBV30	.	.	TRBJ1-5	CAWSVLRGVSQPQHF	TGTGCCTGGAGTGTACTCAGGGGTGTATCCCAGCCCCAGCATTTT
TRBV9	TRBD1	.	TRBJ2-7	CASSVQGARSNEQYF	TGTGCCAGCAGCGTTCAGGGGGCGCGATCAAACGAGCAGTACTTC
TRBV7-2	.	.	TRBJ1-3	CASMVSSGNTIYF	TGTGCCAGCATGGTGAGCTCTGGAAACACCATATATTTT
TRBV5-4	TRBD1	.	TRBJ2-5	CASSLDGTGGGRGTQYF	TGTGCCAGCAGCTTGGACGGGACAGGAGGGGGACGGGGGACCCAGTACTTC
TRBV7-2	TRBD1	.	TRBJ2-5	CASSEDRGRETQYF	TGTGCCAGCAGCGAAGACAGGGGGCGAGAGACCCAGTACTTC
TRBV5-4	TRBD1	.	TRBJ2-5	CASRLTGGEETQYF	TGTGCCAGCAGGCTTACAGGGGGCGAAGAGACCCAGTACTTC
TRBV5-4	TRBD1	.	TRBJ1-4	CASSLAEGGSLGEKLFF	TGTGCCAGCAGCTTGGCCGAAGGGGGCTCTCTTGGGGAAAAACTGTTTTTT
TRBV25-1	TRBD1	.	TRBJ2-7	CASTNSGTGGVYEQYF	TGTGCCAGCACTAACTCCGGGACAGGGGGCGTCTACGAGCAGTACTTC
TRBV11-3	.	.	TRBJ1-1	CASSLAGKSEAFF	TGTGCCAGCAGCTTAGCGGGGAAATCTGAAGCTTTCTTT
TRBV7-9	.	.	TRBJ1-3	CASSFSGNTIYF	TGTGCCAGCAGCTTCAGTGGAAACACCATATATTTT
TRBV10-3	TRBD2	few	TRBJ2-5	CAISPAGGQETQYF	TGTGCCATCAGCCCAGCGGGGGGGCAAGAGACCCAGTACTTC
TRBV6-6	TRBD2	.	TRBJ2-3	CASNIREGDTQYF	TGTGCCAGCAACATACGGGAGGGGGATACGCAGTATTTT
TRBV6-6	.	.	TRBJ2-7	CASSYSGVYEQYF	TGTGCCAGCAGTTACTCAGGGGTCTACGAGCAGTACTTC
TRBV5-8	.	.	TRBJ1-3	CASSSPGPIYF	TGTGCCAGCAGCTCCCCTGGGCCCATATATTTT
TRBV7-9	.	.	TRBJ1-1	CASSLGLERDTEAFF	TGTGCCAGCAGTTTGGGACTCGAAAGGGACACTGAAGCTTTCTTT
TRBV4-3	.	.	TRBJ1-2	CASSHSGRGDYGYTF	TGCGCCAGCAGCCACTCGGGGAGGGGCGACTATGGCTACACCTTC
TRBV5-1	TRBD2	.	TRBJ2-7	CASSFAGGFDEQYF	TGCGCCAGCAGCTTCGCGGGGGGGTTCGACGAGCAGTACTTC
TRBV7-8	TRBD1	.	TRBJ2-2	CASSSGTGGTGELFF	TGTGCCAGCAGCTCAGGGACAGGGGGGACCGGGGAGCTGTTTTTT
TRBV29-1	TRBD2	.	TRBJ2-3	CSVPISGGDTQYF	TGCAGCGTTCCAATCAGCGGGGGAGATACGCAGTATTTT
TRBV27	.	.	TRBJ1-2	CASALGGYREGYTF	TGTGCCAGCGCCCTAGGGGGTTACAGGGAAGGCTACACCTTC
TRBV5-8	.	.	TRBJ1-2	CASSLVDRRRYGYTF	TGTGCCAGCAGCTTGGTTGACAGGAGACGTTACGGCTACACCTTC
TRBV29-1	.	.	TRBJ2-7	CSVLDSYEQYF	TGCAGCGTTCTAGACAGCTACGAGCAGTACTTC
TRBV2	TRBD1	.	TRBJ2-7	CASSEAIRTGEEQYF	TGTGCCAGCAGTGAAGCGATAAGGACAGGGGAGGAGCAGTACTTC
TRBV11-1	.	.	TRBJ1-6	CASSLGQGNSPLHF	TGTGCCAGCAGCTTAGGGCAGGGGAATTCACCCCTCCACTTT
TRBV4-3	.	.	TRBJ2-3	CASSQAGSRGGTDTQYF	TGCGCCAGCAGCCAGGCCGGTTCGCGGGGCGGCACAGATACGCAGTATTTT
TRBV5-3	TRBD2	.	TRBJ2-1	CARSFGLVSYNEQFF	TGTGCCAGAAGCTTCGGACTAGTCTCCTACAATGAGCAGTTCTTC
TRBV7-9	.	.	TRBJ2-5	CASSRGTRGLQETQYF	TGTGCCAGCAGCCGGGGGACTAGGGGGCTCCAAGAGACCCAGTACTTC
TRBV7-7	.	.	TRBJ1-2	CASSLFSGKGYTF	TGTGCTAGCAGCTTATTCTCAGGGAAAGGCTACACCTTC
TRBV5-1	.	.	TRBJ2-7	CASSLGTYSYEQYF	TGCGCCAGCAGCTTGGGTACCTACTCCTACGAGCAGTACTTC
TRBV7-2	.	.	TRBJ1-2	CASSPTGRSYGYTF	TGTGCCAGCAGCCCGACAGGTCGATCCTATGGCTACACCTTC
TRBV30	TRBD1	.	TRBJ2-7	CAWGGQGRKQYF	TGTGCCTGGGGAGGACAGGGAAGGAAACAGTACTTC